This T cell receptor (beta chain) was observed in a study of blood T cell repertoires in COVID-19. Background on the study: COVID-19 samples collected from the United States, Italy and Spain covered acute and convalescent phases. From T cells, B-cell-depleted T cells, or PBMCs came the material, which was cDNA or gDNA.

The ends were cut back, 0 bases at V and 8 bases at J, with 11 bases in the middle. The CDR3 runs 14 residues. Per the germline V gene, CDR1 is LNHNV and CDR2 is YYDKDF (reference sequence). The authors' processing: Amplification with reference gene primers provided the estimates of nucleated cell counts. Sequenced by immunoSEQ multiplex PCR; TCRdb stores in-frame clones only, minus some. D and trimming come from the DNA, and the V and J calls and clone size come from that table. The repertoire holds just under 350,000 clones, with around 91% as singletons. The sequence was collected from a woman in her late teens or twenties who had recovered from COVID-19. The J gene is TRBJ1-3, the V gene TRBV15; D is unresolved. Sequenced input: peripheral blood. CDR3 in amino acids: CATSREGTGDTIYF. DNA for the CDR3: TGTGCCACCAGCAGAGAGGGAACCGGGGACACCATATATTTT.